This T cell receptor (beta chain) came from a study of spatial heterogeneity in lung cancer. This clonotype was counted many times. This sample's time point: sample taken at primary tumor resection. TCRs were sequenced from unsorted whole RNA of tumor, nontumor lung or PBMC. TCRdb processed the 5' RACE reads anew with MiXCR; each CDR3 protein has one entry. The data contain around 63,000 distinct CDR3 sequences, 8% to 9% of them singletons. Germline trimming cut 5 bases from V and 2 bases from J; bases unmatched to any gene: 5. The CDR3 is 16 residues long. This chain connects TRBV12-3 or TRBV12-4 to TRBJ1-3; 11 bases agree with TRBD1. Specimen: PBMCs, collected at surgery. The sequence derives from a female donor with early-stage non-small cell lung cancer. In DNA, the CDR3 is TGTGCCAGCAGTCATACGGGACAGGGGGCTGGAAACACCATATATTTT. It codes for CASSHTGQGAGNTIYF.